A selection of T cell receptor beta chains follows, all from one sample in a study of beta chain features in type 1 diabetes. The assay was immunoSEQ multiplex PCR, and TCRdb's table has in-frame clones only and misses some. The sample carries a few hundred thousand clones, 25% to 30% recorded once. What was sequenced was central memory CD4+ T cells from blood. Receptors originate from a young man in good health. Each CDR3 is given without its conserved first and last residue. Fields, in order: CDR3 length, V gene, J gene, CDR3 protein.

CDR3 length: 15; V gene: TRBV18; J gene: TRBJ2-6; CDR3 protein: ASSPIQGTPGANVLT
CDR3 length: 14; V gene: TRBV30; J gene: TRBJ2-2; CDR3 protein: AYGGSGGPFTGELF
CDR3 length: 12; V gene: TRBV6-5; J gene: TRBJ1-6; CDR3 protein: ASSYAQGFSPLH
CDR3 length: 10; V gene: TRBV6-6; J gene: TRBJ1-2; CDR3 protein: ASRHRQGVYT
CDR3 length: 14; V gene: TRBV28; J gene: TRBJ2-7; CDR3 protein: ASSLRKGTGHPEQY
CDR3 length: 12; V gene: TRBV29-1; J gene: TRBJ2-5; CDR3 protein: SARAGGRFETQY
CDR3 length: 13; V gene: TRBV7-2; J gene: TRBJ2-7; CDR3 protein: ASSLESSGNYEQY
CDR3 length: 12; V gene: TRBV30; J gene: TRBJ1-1; CDR3 protein: AWRNQGMNTEAF
CDR3 length: 11; V gene: TRBV5-6; J gene: TRBJ2-1; CDR3 protein: ASSLVTSGRLF
CDR3 length: 12; V gene: TRBV30; J gene: TRBJ2-7; CDR3 protein: AWALLGQAYEQY
CDR3 length: 12; V gene: TRBV28; J gene: TRBJ2-7; CDR3 protein: ASSSPAGWKEQY
CDR3 length: 10; V gene: TRBV5-4; J gene: TRBJ2-1; CDR3 protein: ASSSQNNEQF